Shown below are 20 T cell receptor beta chains from a single sample sequenced in a study of blood T cell repertoires in COVID-19. Profiled with immunoSEQ multiplex PCR; TCRdb holds only in-frame clones, not every one. The table has hundreds of thousands of clones, about 80% seen once; the top ten hold roughly 2.5%. The source material was peripheral blood. The receptors here all came from a woman aged 40 to 50 with active or convalescent COVID-19.

The chain carries TRBV9 and TRBJ2-5; possible D gene TRBD2, 6 bases. CDR1 and CDR2 (germline): SGDLS, YYNGEE. Trimming shortened V by 7 bases and J by 5 bases, and 18 bases separated the two germline ends. The CDR3 spans 14 residues. The CDR3 DNA reads TGTGCCAGCGCACGAGAGGCGGGGTGGGAGACCCAGTACTTC. The encoded protein is CASAREAGWETQYF.

The rearrangement links TRBV10-3 to TRBJ1-2; 10 nucleotides match TRBD1. Germline trimming cut 3 bases from V and 4 bases from J; bases unmatched to any gene: 8. Germline lookup yields CDR1 ENHRY and CDR2 SYGVKD. The CDR3 runs to 16 residues. The CDR3 loop is CAISEDPTGGSYGYTF. CDR3 nucleotides: TGTGCCATCAGTGAAGATCCGACAGGGGGCTCCTATGGCTACACCTTC.

The V gene is TRBV19, the J gene TRBJ1-6, with D possibly TRBD1 on 6 matching bases. With 3 bases removed from V and 6 bases from J, the gap between germline ends came to 12 bases. The germline CDR1 and CDR2 sequences are LNHDA and SQIVND (reference sequence). This CDR3 spans 15 amino acids. CDR3 amino acids: CASSIGTGRNSPLHF. In DNA, the CDR3 is TGTGCCAGTAGTATCGGTACAGGGCGTAATTCACCCCTCCACTTT.

A few counts support this clone. J is TRBJ2-6 and V is TRBV19; D is perhaps TRBD1 (5 bases). V gave up 5 bases and J gave up 1 base, with 12 bases separating them. The CDR3 covers 16 residues. Germline V gives CDR1 LNHDA, CDR2 SQIVND (reference sequence). The CDR3 coding sequence is TGTGCCAGTAGTCCTGACAGTATGTCTGGGGCCAACGTCCTGACTTTC. Protein product: CASSPDSMSGANVLTF.

In its sample, this clone was seen once. V and J are TRBV28 and TRBJ1-1; 7 nucleotides align to TRBD1. The CDR3 extends over 15 amino acids. Germline V gene sequence: CDR1 MDHEN, CDR2 SYDVKM. Trimming at V came to 5 bases and at J to 4 bases, leaving 10 bases not matched to a gene. CDR3 in amino acids: CASSVGDRIPTEAFF. The CDR3 DNA follows: TGTGCCAGCAGTGTCGGGGACAGAATTCCCACTGAAGCTTTCTTT. The variable domain in full, completed from reference TRBV28 and TRBJ1-1, reads DVKVTQSSRYLVKRTGEKVFLECVQDMDHENMFWYRQDPGLGLRLIYFSYDVKMKEKGDIPEGYSVSREKKERFSLILESASTNQTSMYLCASSVGDRIPTEAFFGQGTRLTVV.

V is TRBV6-5 and J is TRBJ2-1, with TRBD2 matching over 7 bases. CDR1 is MNHEY, CDR2 SVGAGI, per germline. V dropped 9 bases and J dropped 0; count of bases not matched to a gene: 5. This CDR3 contains 14 residues. CDR3 amino acids: CASNLADSYNEQFF. The CDR3 DNA reads as TGTGCCAGTAATCTAGCGGACTCCTACAATGAGCAGTTCTTC.

The chain couples TRBV25-1 to TRBJ1-5; unclear D gene. Per the germline V gene, CDR1 is MGHDK and CDR2 is SYGVNS. V dropped 7 bases and J dropped 0 bases, with 10 bases sitting between them. The CDR3 consists of 14 residues. CDR3 DNA sequence: TGTGCCAGCACCAGACATGATAGCAATCAGCCCCAGCATTTT. It codes for CASTRHDSNQPQHF.

This clone was seen once. The V call is TRBV30, the J call TRBJ1-5, with D possibly being TRBD1 (6 bases). The CDR3 consists of 14 residues. Trimming removed 4 bases at V and 3 bases at J, with 13 bases between. CDR1 and CDR2 from the germline V gene are GTSNPN and SVGIG (reference sequence). The CDR3 loop reads CAWTQGQINQPQHF. In DNA, the CDR3 is TGTGCCTGGACTCAGGGACAAATCAATCAGCCCCAGCATTTT.

The chain combines TRBV27 with TRBJ2-7, with TRBD1 as a possible D gene (6 bases). The V and J ends lost 2 bases and 3 bases respectively, with 14 bases between them. The CDR3 covers 15 residues. In germline, CDR1 is MNHEY, CDR2 SMNVEV (reference sequence). CDR3 region: CASSLQSTGGYEQYF. The CDR3 DNA is TGTGCCAGCAGTTTACAATCGACAGGCGGCTACGAGCAGTACTTC.

J is TRBJ1-2 and V is TRBV19; 7 positions match TRBD1. The CDR3 runs 15 residues. Germline trimming cut 5 bases from V and 1 base from J; bases unmatched to any gene: 7. CDR1 is LNHDA and CDR2 is SQIVND in the germline V gene (reference sequence). This chain's CDR3 is CASSPWTGSNYGYTF. CDR3 DNA sequence: TGTGCCAGTAGTCCGTGGACAGGAAGTAACTATGGCTACACCTTC.

V usage is TRBV5-4 and J usage is TRBJ1-2; D is uncertain. This CDR3 comprises 13 residues. Germline V gene data show CDR1 as SGHNT and CDR2 as YYREEE (reference sequence). Trimming pared 1 base from V and 4 bases from J, leaving 8 bases between. Written as DNA, the CDR3 is TGTGCCAGCAGCTTGTACGCAGGCTATGGCTACACCTTC. This translates into CASSLYAGYGYTF.

This chain connects TRBV11-3 to TRBJ2-1, with 14 bases matching TRBD2. CDR1 and CDR2 (germline): SGHNT, YENEEA. After removal of 1 base from V and 7 bases from J, the junction contained 3 bases not matched to a gene. The CDR3 contains 16 residues. In DNA form, the CDR3 reads TGTGCCAGCAGCTTAGGGGGACTAGCGGGAGTTAATGAGCAGTTCTTC. Protein sequence: CASSLGGLAGVNEQFF.

The chain has TRBV19 and TRBJ1-3, with D perhaps matching TRBD1 (5 bases). The CDR3 is 17 amino acids. The ends were cut back, 3 bases at V and 0 bases at J, with 15 bases in the middle. Germline CDR1 reads LNHDA; CDR2 reads SQIVND (reference sequence). The CDR3 loop is CASSIMGQAFSGNTIYF. The CDR3 DNA is TGTGCCAGTAGTATTATGGGGCAGGCTTTCTCTGGAAACACCATATATTTT.

This clone came up a few times. The chain is built from TRBV5-1 and TRBJ2-3; possible D gene TRBD1, 6 bases. Looked up from germline, CDR1 is SGHRS and CDR2 is YFSETQ. V dropped 4 bases and J dropped 4 bases, with 13 bases sitting between them. This CDR3 has 14 amino acids. CDR3 residues: CASSAGVFPDTQYF. In DNA, the CDR3 is TGCGCCAGCAGCGCAGGGGTGTTCCCAGATACGCAGTATTTT.

The chain is built from TRBV30 and TRBJ1-6; D not resolved. Trimming removed 3 bases from V and 9 bases from J, with 9 bases in between. Per germline, CDR1 GTSNPN and CDR2 SVGIG (reference sequence). CDR3 length: 12 residues. The CDR3 protein is CAWSGDRSPLHF. As DNA, the CDR3 is TGTGCCTGGAGCGGTGATCGTTCACCCCTCCACTTT.

This chain uses TRBV9 with TRBJ1-1; TRBD1 matches at 9 bases. V trimming: 2 bases; J trimming: 0 bases; junction bases outside the gene matches: 2. The CDR3 consists of 15 residues. From germline, CDR1 is SGDLS and CDR2 YYNGEE. CDR3 loop: CASSVGQGMNTEAFF. DNA of the CDR3: TGTGCCAGCAGCGTCGGACAGGGGATGAACACTGAAGCTTTCTTT.

This clone appeared once. The V and J genes are TRBV18 and TRBJ1-4, with TRBD1 identical over 7 bases. J was trimmed by 6 bases and V by 3 bases; bases with no gene match: 7. The CDR3 covers 15 residues. CDR1 is KGHSH and CDR2 is LQKENI in the germline V gene. Written as DNA, the CDR3 is TGTGCCAGCTCACCGAGGACAGGACTATATGAAAAACTGTTTTTT. Its protein product is CASSPRTGLYEKLFF.

The chain uses TRBV28 and TRBJ1-6; a weak D match, TRBD1 (6 bases). This CDR3 is 14 amino acids long. Germline-derived CDR1 and CDR2 are MDHEN and SYDVKM. The V and J ends lost 7 bases and 11 bases respectively, with 18 bases between them. The DNA for the CDR3 is TGTGCCAGCAAGGGGGTGACCCCTCCCGCACCCCTCCACTTT. This gives the protein CASKGVTPPAPLHF.

The chain uses TRBV3-1 (or the pseudogene TRBV3-2) and TRBJ2-2, with D uncertain. The CDR3 sequence is 13 residues long. Trimming shortened V by 4 bases and J by 5 bases, and 8 bases separated the two germline ends. Per germline, CDR1 LGHDT and CDR2 YNNKEL (reference sequence). CDR3 sequence: CASSRRRTGELFF. In DNA, the CDR3 is TGTGCCAGCAGCCGCAGGCGAACCGGGGAGCTGTTTTTT.

The genes are TRBV9 and TRBJ1-2; no clear D gene. The CDR3 totals 15 residues. Germline V lookup: CDR1 SGDLS, CDR2 YYNGEE. Trimming stripped 0 bases from V and 5 bases from J, with 14 bases between. CDR3 coding DNA: TGTGCCAGCAGCGTAGGACCCACTGGGCCTTATGGCTACACCTTC. Protein sequence: CASSVGPTGPYGYTF.